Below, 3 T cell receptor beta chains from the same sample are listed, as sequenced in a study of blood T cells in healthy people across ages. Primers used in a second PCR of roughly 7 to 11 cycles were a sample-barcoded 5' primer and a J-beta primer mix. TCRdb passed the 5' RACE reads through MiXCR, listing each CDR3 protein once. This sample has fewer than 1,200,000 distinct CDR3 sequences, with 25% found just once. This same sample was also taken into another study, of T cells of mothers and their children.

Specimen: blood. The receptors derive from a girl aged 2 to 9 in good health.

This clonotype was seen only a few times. This CDR3 is CASSLASFEEGYEQYF. DNA of the CDR3: TGCGCCAGCAGCTTGGCCAGTTTCGAGGAGGGCTACGAGCAGTACTTC. The chain couples TRBV5-1 to TRBJ2-7, with D perhaps matching TRBD2 (6 bases). This CDR3 is built from 16 residues. CDR1 and CDR2 from the germline V gene are SGHRS and YFSETQ. V was pared by 0 bases and J by 3 bases, with 16 bases between.

For the CDR3, the DNA is TGTGCCAGCAGCTTTCCACTAGCGGGGGAAGAGCAGTTCTTC. It specifies CASSFPLAGEEQFF. The rearrangement links TRBV7-9 to TRBJ2-1, with 11 bases aligning to TRBD2. The CDR3 runs 14 residues. Trimming took 3 bases from V and 10 from J; bases not matched to a gene: 5. Germline V lookup: CDR1 SEHNR, CDR2 FQNEAQ (reference sequence). Together with reference TRBV7-9 and TRBJ2-1, the CDR3 gives the full variable domain: DTGVSQNPRHKITKRGQNVTFRCDPISEHNRLYWYRQTLGQGPEFLTYFQNEAQLEKSRLLSDRFSAERPKGSFSTLEIQRTEQGDSAMYLCASSFPLAGEEQFFGPGTRLTVL.

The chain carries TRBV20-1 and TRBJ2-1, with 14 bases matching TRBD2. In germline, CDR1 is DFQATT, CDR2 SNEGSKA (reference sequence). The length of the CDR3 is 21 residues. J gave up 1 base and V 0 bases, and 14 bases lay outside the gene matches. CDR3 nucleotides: TGCAGTGCTAGAGATGTCCTGGGAGGACTAGCGGGGGGTATATCCTACAATGAGCAGTTCTTC. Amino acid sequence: CSARDVLGGLAGGISYNEQFF.